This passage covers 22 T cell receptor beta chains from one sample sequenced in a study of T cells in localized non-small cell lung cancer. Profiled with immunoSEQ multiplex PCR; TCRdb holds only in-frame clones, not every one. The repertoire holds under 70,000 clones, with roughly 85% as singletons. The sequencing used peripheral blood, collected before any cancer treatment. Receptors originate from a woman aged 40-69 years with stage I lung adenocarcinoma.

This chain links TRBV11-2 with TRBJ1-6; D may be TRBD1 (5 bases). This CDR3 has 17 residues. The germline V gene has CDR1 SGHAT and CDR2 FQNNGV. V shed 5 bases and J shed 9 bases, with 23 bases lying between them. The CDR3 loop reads CASSPGFAGQAPSPLHF. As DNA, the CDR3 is TGTGCCAGCAGCCCCGGGTTTGCAGGACAAGCACCTTCACCCCTCCACTTT.

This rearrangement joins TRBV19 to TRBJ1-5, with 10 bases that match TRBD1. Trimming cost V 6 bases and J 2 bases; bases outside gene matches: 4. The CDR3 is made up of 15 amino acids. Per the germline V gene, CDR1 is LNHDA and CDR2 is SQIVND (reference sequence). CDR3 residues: CASRSTGGGNQPQHF. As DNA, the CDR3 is TGTGCCAGTAGGTCGACAGGGGGCGGCAATCAGCCCCAGCATTTT.

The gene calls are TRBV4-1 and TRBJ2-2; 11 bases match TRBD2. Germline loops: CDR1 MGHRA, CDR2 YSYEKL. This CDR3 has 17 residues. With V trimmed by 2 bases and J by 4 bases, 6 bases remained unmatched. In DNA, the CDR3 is TGCGCCAGCAGCCAACCCGGACTAGCGGGCCCCACCGGGGAGCTGTTTTTT. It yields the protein CASSQPGLAGPTGELFF.

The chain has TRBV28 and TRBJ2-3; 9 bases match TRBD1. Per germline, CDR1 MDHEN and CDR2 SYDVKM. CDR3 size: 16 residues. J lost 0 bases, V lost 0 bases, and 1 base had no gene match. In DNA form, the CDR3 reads TGTGCCAGCAGTTTATGGGACAGGGGTAGCACAGATACGCAGTATTTT. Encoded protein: CASSLWDRGSTDTQYF.

In DNA, the CDR3 is TGTGCCAGCACAGTCAAAACGGGGGGGCTTAGGGTGGTCAATGAGCAGTTCTTC. Its protein product is CASTVKTGGLRVVNEQFF. The chain recombines TRBV7-2 with TRBJ2-1; TRBD2 matches at 8 bases. CDR3 length: 18 amino acids. Looked up from germline, CDR1 is SGHTA and CDR2 is FQGNSA. After removal of 7 bases from V and 6 bases from J, the junction contained 20 bases not matched to a gene.

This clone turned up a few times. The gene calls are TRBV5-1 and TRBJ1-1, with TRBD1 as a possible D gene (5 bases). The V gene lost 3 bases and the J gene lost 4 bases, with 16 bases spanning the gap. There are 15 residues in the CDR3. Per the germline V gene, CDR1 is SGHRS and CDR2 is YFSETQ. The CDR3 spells CASSSGHGGGTEAFF. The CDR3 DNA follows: TGCGCCAGCAGCTCGGGGCACGGGGGAGGCACTGAAGCTTTCTTT. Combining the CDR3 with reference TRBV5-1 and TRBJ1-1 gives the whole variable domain KAGVTQTPRYLIKTRGQQVTLSCSPISGHRSVSWYQQTPGQGLQFLFEYFSETQRNKGNFPGRFSGRQFSNSRSEMNVSTLELGDSALYLCASSSGHGGGTEAFFGQGTRLTVV.

In DNA, the CDR3 is TGCGCCAGCAGTTCAGAAACAGGGGGCACTGGCTACACCTTC. This codes for CASSSETGGTGYTF. The chain uses TRBV5-1 and TRBJ1-2, with TRBD1 matching 9 bases. This CDR3 has 14 residues. Germline loops: CDR1 SGHRS, CDR2 YFSETQ. V shed 5 bases and J 7 bases; nucleotides not matched to a gene: 9.

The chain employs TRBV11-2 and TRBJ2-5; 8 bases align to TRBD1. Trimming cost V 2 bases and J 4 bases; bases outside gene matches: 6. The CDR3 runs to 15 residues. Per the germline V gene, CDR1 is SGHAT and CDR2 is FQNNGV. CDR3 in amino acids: CASSLRTGNGETQYF. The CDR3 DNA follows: TGTGCCAGCAGCTTAAGGACAGGGAATGGAGAGACCCAGTACTTC.

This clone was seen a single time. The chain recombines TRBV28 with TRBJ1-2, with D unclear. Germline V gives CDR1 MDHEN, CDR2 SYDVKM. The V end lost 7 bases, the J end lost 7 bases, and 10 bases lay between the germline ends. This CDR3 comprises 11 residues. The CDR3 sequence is CASTSGRGYTF. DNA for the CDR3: TGTGCCAGCACTTCGGGTCGTGGCTACACCTTC.

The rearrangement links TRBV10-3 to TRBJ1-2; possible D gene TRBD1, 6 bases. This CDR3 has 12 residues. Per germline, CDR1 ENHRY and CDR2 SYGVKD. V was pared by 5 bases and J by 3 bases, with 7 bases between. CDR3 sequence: CAISPGDYGYTF. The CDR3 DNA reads TGTGCCATCAGTCCAGGGGACTATGGCTACACCTTC.

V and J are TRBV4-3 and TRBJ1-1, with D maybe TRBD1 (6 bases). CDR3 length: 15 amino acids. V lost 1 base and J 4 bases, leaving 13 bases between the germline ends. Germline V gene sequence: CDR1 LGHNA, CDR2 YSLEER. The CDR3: CASSQVGGLATEAFF. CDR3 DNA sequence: TGCGCCAGCAGCCAAGTTGGGGGGCTCGCCACTGAAGCTTTCTTT.

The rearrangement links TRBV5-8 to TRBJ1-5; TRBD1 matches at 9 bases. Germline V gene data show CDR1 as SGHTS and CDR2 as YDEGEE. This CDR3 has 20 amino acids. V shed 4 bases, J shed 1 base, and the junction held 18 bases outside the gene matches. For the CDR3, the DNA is TGTGCCAGCAGCGCAAACCGGGACAGGGTTCCCGGGATCAGCAATCAGCCCCAGCATTTT. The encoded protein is CASSANRDRVPGISNQPQHF.

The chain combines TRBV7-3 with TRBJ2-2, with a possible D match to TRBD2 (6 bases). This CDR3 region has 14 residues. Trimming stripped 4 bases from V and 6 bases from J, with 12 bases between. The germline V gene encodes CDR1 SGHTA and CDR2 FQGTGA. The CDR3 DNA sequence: TGTGCCAGCAGCTCTACGGACTACTCCGGGGAGCTGTTTTTT. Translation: CASSSTDYSGELFF.

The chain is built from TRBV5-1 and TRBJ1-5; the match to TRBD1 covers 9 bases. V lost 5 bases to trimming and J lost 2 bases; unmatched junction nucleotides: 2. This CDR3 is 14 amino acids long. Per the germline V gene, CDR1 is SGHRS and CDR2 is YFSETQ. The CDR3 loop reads CASSRTGGNQPQHF. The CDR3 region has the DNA TGCGCCAGCAGTCGGACAGGGGGCAATCAGCCCCAGCATTTT.

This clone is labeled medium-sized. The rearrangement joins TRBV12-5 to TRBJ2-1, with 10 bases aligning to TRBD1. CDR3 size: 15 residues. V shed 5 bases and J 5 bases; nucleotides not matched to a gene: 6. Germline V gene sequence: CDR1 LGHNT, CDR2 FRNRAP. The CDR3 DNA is TGTGCTAGTGGTACGGGACAGGGGATGGACAATGAGCAGTTCTTC. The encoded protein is CASGTGQGMDNEQFF.

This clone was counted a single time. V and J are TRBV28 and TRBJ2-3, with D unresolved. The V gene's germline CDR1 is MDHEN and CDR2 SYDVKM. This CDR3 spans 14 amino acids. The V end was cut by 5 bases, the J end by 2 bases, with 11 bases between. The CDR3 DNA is TGTGCCAGCAGTGCTATGGGGTCCACAGATACGCAGTATTTT. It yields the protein CASSAMGSTDTQYF.

The CDR3 here is CASSLRGQGGEKLFF. Here the CDR3 DNA reads TGTGCCAGTAGTTTACGAGGACAGGGAGGAGAAAAACTGTTTTTT. The chain uses TRBV19 and TRBJ1-4; 8 nucleotides match TRBD1. Germline values: CDR1 LNHDA, CDR2 SQIVND (reference sequence). CDR3 length equals 15 residues. With 5 bases clipped from V and 8 bases from J, the junction kept 10 bases outside the gene matches.

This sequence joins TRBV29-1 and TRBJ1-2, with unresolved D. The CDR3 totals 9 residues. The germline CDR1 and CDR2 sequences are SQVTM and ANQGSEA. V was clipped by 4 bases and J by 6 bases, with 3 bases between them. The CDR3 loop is CSVVDGYTF. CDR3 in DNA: TGCAGCGTTGTTGATGGCTACACCTTC.

CDR3 nucleotide sequence: TGCGCCAGCAGCTTGGGTGGCAGGGAGACGCATGAGCAGTTCTTC. This sequence encodes CASSLGGRETHEQFF. V usage is TRBV5-1 and J usage is TRBJ2-1; perhaps D is TRBD1 or TRBD2 (5 bases each). CDR1 and CDR2 (germline): SGHRS, YFSETQ. The germline V and J ends were trimmed by 0 bases and 8 bases, with 15 bases remaining between them. CDR3 size: 15 residues.

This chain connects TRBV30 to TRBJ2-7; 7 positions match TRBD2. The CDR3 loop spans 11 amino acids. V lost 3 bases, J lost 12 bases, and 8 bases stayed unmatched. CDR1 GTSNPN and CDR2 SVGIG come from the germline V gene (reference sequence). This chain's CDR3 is CAWRMGGGRYF. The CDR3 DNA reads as TGTGCCTGGAGAATGGGGGGAGGGAGGTACTTC.

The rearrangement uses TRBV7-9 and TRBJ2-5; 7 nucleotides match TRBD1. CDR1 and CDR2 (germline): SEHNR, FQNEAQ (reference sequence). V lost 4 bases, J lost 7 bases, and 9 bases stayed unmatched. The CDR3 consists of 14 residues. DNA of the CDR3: TGTGCCAGCAGCTCATCGGGACAGAAAAGGACCCAGTACTTC. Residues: CASSSSGQKRTQYF.

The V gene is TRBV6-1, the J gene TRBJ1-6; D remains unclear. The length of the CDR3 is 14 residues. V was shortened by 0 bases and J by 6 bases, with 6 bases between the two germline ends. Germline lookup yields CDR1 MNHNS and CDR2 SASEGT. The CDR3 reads CASSEARSNSPLHF. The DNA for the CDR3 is TGTGCCAGCAGTGAAGCCAGGAGTAATTCACCCCTCCACTTT.